A single T cell receptor beta chain is shown here with its context. An end of the junction does not agree with germline; a read error may underlie this. This sample stems from a study of T cells in Graves' hyperthyroidism and ophthalmopathy. CDR1 and CDR2 (germline): MDHEN, SYDVKM. The CDR3 extends over 16 amino acids. From RNA transcripts, TCR beta CDR3 regions were amplified. Researchers ran a first-round RT-PCR on the TCR CDR3 using the HTBI primer set. TCRdb re-derived calls from the multiplex PCR reads in MiXCR, one entry per CDR3 protein. Here the sample spans hundreds of thousands of distinct CDR3 sequences, 15% being singletons.

Material for sequencing was blood. The receptor was isolated from a woman aged 55-69 years with Graves' ophthalmopathy. The chain couples TRBV28 to TRBJ1-1; D unresolved. The CDR3 DNA follows: TGTGCCAACAGTCCCTGGGCTCGGGGTAAGATCAATGAAGCTTTCTTT. As protein: CANSPWARGKINEAFF.